The clone carrying this T cell receptor (beta chain) was picked up many times. Under 3 months was the duration of disease in ophthalmopathy patients, who also had a Clinical Activity Score of at least 3 and a NOSPECS grade of at least 4. The authors obtained PBMCs from more than 9.5 ml of fresh peripheral blood. The data originate from a study of T cells in Graves' hyperthyroidism and ophthalmopathy. Study overall: Sampling of peripheral blood happened at initial diagnosis, prior to any treatment.

It was RNA transcripts that yielded the amplified TCR beta CDR3 regions. The primer set for the first-round RT-PCR of the TCR CDR3 was HTBI. TCRdb reanalysed the multiplex PCR reads using MiXCR and keeps one entry per CDR3 protein. The sample carries under 400,000 distinct CDR3 sequences, roughly 18% recorded once. Germline V gene lookup returns CDR1 MDHEN and CDR2 SYDVKM. Trimming stripped 5 bases from V and 5 bases from J, with 12 bases between. This CDR3 spans 13 amino acids. Sequencing used blood. The chain uses TRBV28 and TRBJ2-5; no clear D. This clonotype was sampled from a middle-aged woman with Graves' ophthalmopathy. For the CDR3, the DNA is TGTGCCAGCAGTCGCCAGCCTAGGGAGACCCAGTACTTC. Translation: CASSRQPRETQYF.